Listed here are 3 T cell receptor beta chains from one sample, sequenced in a study of blood T cell repertoires in COVID-19. Assay used: immunoSEQ multiplex PCR; TCRdb lists only in-frame clones, some missing. Altogether fewer than 250,000 clones are present, 65% to 90% being singletons, with the ten largest covering approximately 4.8%. Input material: peripheral blood. The receptors were sampled from a man in his fifties or sixties with acute or convalescent COVID-19.

This clone was detected a few times. The chain joins TRBV5-1 to TRBJ2-7, with 11 bases that match TRBD1. V lost 4 bases to trimming and J lost 4 bases; unmatched junction nucleotides: 7. The CDR3 spans 15 residues. Germline assignment: CDR1 SGHRS and CDR2 YFSETQ. The CDR3 DNA follows: TGCGCCAGCAGCCCCCTGGGGACAGGGGGGTACGAGCAGTACTTC. As protein: CASSPLGTGGYEQYF.

The V and J genes are TRBV7-9 and TRBJ1-1; D is uncertain. Germline assignment: CDR1 SEHNR and CDR2 FQNEAQ (reference sequence). This CDR3 is built from 15 residues. The ends were cut back, 2 bases at V and 3 bases at J, with 13 bases in the middle. The CDR3 sequence: CASSLLRPEDTEAFF. The CDR3 DNA reads TGTGCCAGCAGCTTACTCCGGCCAGAGGACACTGAAGCTTTCTTT.

The chain couples TRBV18 to TRBJ1-5; D perhaps matches TRBD1 (5 bases). Trimming took off 8 bases at V and 6 bases at J, with 17 bases between the two ends. The CDR3 consists of 14 residues. Germline loops: CDR1 KGHSH, CDR2 LQKENI. The CDR3 reads CASPCWGVAQPQHF. The CDR3 DNA follows: TGTGCCAGCCCATGTTGGGGGGTAGCTCAGCCCCAGCATTTT.